This T cell receptor beta chain was documented in a study of beta chain features in type 1 diabetes. Study results and limitations: All four CD4+ subsets from Type 1 diabetes patients carried moderately but significantly shorter TCRB CDR3s.

This clone turned up a few times. Antigen: not known. Between the trimmed V and J ends, which lost 2 bases and 0 bases, there was a span of 14 bases. The CDR3 runs to 16 residues. Per germline, CDR1 SEHNR and CDR2 FQNEAQ (reference sequence). The whole isolated RNA underwent reverse transcription, so sequencing captured expressed TCRB transcripts. Assay used: immunoSEQ multiplex PCR; TCRdb lists only in-frame clones, some missing. The sample consists of roughly 100,000 clones, 25% to 35% of them appearing once. This TCR derives from a woman aged 18-29 years with type 1 diabetes. The chain joins TRBV7-9 to TRBJ2-7; tentatively, D is TRBD1 (5 bases). What was sequenced was central memory CD4+ T cells from blood. The CDR3 region has the DNA TGTGCCAGCAGCTTAAATTCCCCAGGGTCCTCCTACGAGCAGTACTTC. Translation gives CASSLNSPGSSYEQYF.